This T cell receptor beta chain originates from a study of blood T cell repertoires in COVID-19. Overall study context: Sites across the United States, Italy and Spain contributed samples from acute and convalescent COVID-19. Sources were T cells, B-cell-depleted T cells, or PBMCs; the material itself was cDNA or gDNA.

This clone was seen just once. CDR1 is MDHEN and CDR2 is SYDVKM in the germline V gene. The ends were cut back, 2 bases at V and 7 bases at J, with 11 bases in the middle. CDR3 length: 13 residues. Authors' processing steps: Amplification with reference gene primers provided the estimates of nucleated cell counts. Method: immunoSEQ multiplex PCR; TCRdb's copy keeps in-frame clones and lacks some. For V, J and clone size, that table is used; D and trimming come from the DNA. The profile shows more than 95,000 clones, roughly four fifths of them singletons. This sequence originates from a woman of 80 years or more with acute or convalescent COVID-19. The specimen sequenced was peripheral blood. This chain links TRBV28 with TRBJ2-5; D gene uncertain. The CDR3 coding sequence is TGTGCCAGCAGTTTAGCCTCCCGAGGGACCCAGTACTTC. This codes for CASSLASRGTQYF. Filled out from reference TRBV28 and TRBJ2-5, the complete variable domain reads DVKVTQSSRYLVKRTGEKVFLECVQDMDHENMFWYRQDPGLGLRLIYFSYDVKMKEKGDIPEGYSVSREKKERFSLILESASTNQTSMYLCASSLASRGTQYFGPGTRLLVL.